These T cell receptor beta chains were read from a single sample in a study of blood T cell repertoires in COVID-19. Generated by immunoSEQ multiplex PCR, the TCRdb table keeps only in-frame clones and is missing some. This table has 90,000 to 110,000 clones, around three quarters appearing once. The sequenced sample consisted of peripheral blood. Every receptor here comes from a human donor in a cohort sampled during active or convalescent COVID-19. CDR3s include the opening cysteine and the closing phenylalanine or tryptophan. The D gene is left open where the match is weak. The size entry is marked missing in some rows and otherwise reads once, few, many or a size class.

-,TRBJ2-7,TRBV14,TRBD2,TGTGCCAGCAGCCAAGAGGCCCTACTAGCGGGAGGGTTCGAGCAGTACTTC,CASSQEALLAGGFEQYF
-,TRBJ1-5,TRBV6-5,TRBD1,TGTGCCAGCAGCAAGGCCAGGGGGCACAATCAGCCCCAGCATTTT,CASSKARGHNQPQHF
-,TRBJ1-2,TRBV12-3/TRBV12-4,-,TGTGCCAGCAGTCCCGGGGTGGACTATGGCTACACCTTC,CASSPGVDYGYTF
-,TRBJ2-7,TRBV29-1,TRBD1,TGCAGCGGTGGGACAGGCTACGAGCAGTACTTC,CSGGTGYEQYF
once,TRBJ2-7,TRBV28,TRBD1,TGTGCCAGCAAATTACAGGGGGCCCCCTACGAGCAGTACTTC,CASKLQGAPYEQYF
-,TRBJ2-4,TRBV2,TRBD1,TGTGCCTCACAGGGGGCCGACAAAAACATTCAGTACTTC,CASQGADKNIQYF
-,TRBJ2-7,TRBV6-5,TRBD1,TGTGCCAGCATAGGGACAGGGCTCTACGAGCAGTACTTC,CASIGTGLYEQYF
-,TRBJ2-5,TRBV30,-,TGTGCCTGGATGGGACTCGCGATGAGGGCCCAGTACTTC,CAWMGLAMRAQYF
-,TRBJ1-6,TRBV9,-,TGTGCCAGCAGCGTAGACAGGGACGGGGTGAATTCACCCCTCCACTTT,CASSVDRDGVNSPLHF
once,TRBJ2-5,TRBV24-1,TRBD1,TGTGCCACCAGTGATTCGACAGGGGGGCGGGAGACCCAGTACTTC,CATSDSTGGRETQYF
-,TRBJ1-1,TRBV4-3,TRBD1,TGCGCCAGCAGCCAAGATCGGGACAGCCACACTGAAGCTTTCTTT,CASSQDRDSHTEAFF
-,TRBJ2-3,TRBV5-6,TRBD2,TGTGCCAGCAGCGCCCGACTAGCGGCTAGCACAGATACGCAGTATTTT,CASSARLAASTDTQYF
-,TRBJ1-6,TRBV19,TRBD1,TGTGCCACCGCACTCAGGGGGAATTCACCCCTCCACTTT,CATALRGNSPLHF
-,TRBJ1-6,TRBV11-2,-,TGTGCCAGCAGGCCAGGTTTCCCTTATAATTCACCCCTCCACTTT,CASRPGFPYNSPLHF
-,TRBJ1-2,TRBV20-1,-,TGCAGTGCTAGTGTGGCGGGACTCCATAACTATGGCTACACCTTC,CSASVAGLHNYGYTF
-,TRBJ1-1,TRBV28,-,TGTGCCAGCAGTATAGTCACTGAAGCTTTCTTT,CASSIVTEAFF
-,TRBJ2-7,TRBV6-6,TRBD1,TGTGCCAGCAGTTACAACCACTGGACAGGGGGCAACGAGCAGTACTTC,CASSYNHWTGGNEQYF
-,TRBJ1-2,TRBV3-1/TRBV3-2,-,TGTGCCAGCAGCCATAACCGGGGGGTTTACGGCTACACCTTC,CASSHNRGVYGYTF
-,TRBJ2-7,TRBV29-1,TRBD1,TGCAGCGTTGTAGAGGGACAGACAAAATACGAGCAGTACTTC,CSVVEGQTKYEQYF
-,TRBJ2-1,TRBV30,-,TGTGCCTATGCGGGGAGCTCCTACAATGAGCAGTTCTTC,CAYAGSSYNEQFF
-,TRBJ1-2,TRBV5-1,TRBD1,TGCGCCAGCAGCTTAAAAGGGGGCGCCCCTTCTAACTATGGCTACACCTTC,CASSLKGGAPSNYGYTF
-,TRBJ1-4,TRBV7-2,TRBD1,TGTGCCAGCAGCTTAGTACTACCGGGACAGGGACGTGAAAAACTGTTTTTT,CASSLVLPGQGREKLFF
-,TRBJ2-1,TRBV27,TRBD2,TGTGCCAGCAGTTTATTAGGCCTCCTAGCGGGAGGGCGCAATGAGCAGTTCTTC,CASSLLGLLAGGRNEQFF
-,TRBJ2-1,TRBV7-2,TRBD1,TGTGCCAGCAGCTTGAAGTCGAGGACAGGGGTTGAGCAGTTCTTC,CASSLKSRTGVEQFF
few,TRBJ1-4,TRBV4-1,-,TGCGCCAGCAGCCGGTCGGGAGACGGATTAAATGAAAAACTGTTTTTT,CASSRSGDGLNEKLFF
-,TRBJ2-3,TRBV29-1,TRBD2,TGCAGCGCCCTGACTAGCGCAGCTAGCACAGATACGCAGTATTTT,CSALTSAASTDTQYF
-,TRBJ2-7,TRBV19,-,TGTGCCAGTACCGCCTCCGTAGGGGGAGCCTACGAGCAGTACTTC,CASTASVGGAYEQYF
-,TRBJ2-3,TRBV11-3,TRBD1,TGTGCCAGCAGCCTCGGGACAGGGTCGGGAGATACGCAGTATTTT,CASSLGTGSGDTQYF
-,TRBJ1-2,TRBV25-1,-,TGTGCCAGCAGTGGGGGGCATGGCTACACCTTC,CASSGGHGYTF
-,TRBJ2-1,TRBV2,TRBD2,TGTGCCAGCAGTGATTCGGGACTAGCGGCGGGGTTAGAGCAGTTCTTC,CASSDSGLAAGLEQFF
-,TRBJ1-1,TRBV11-2,TRBD1,TGTGCCAGCAGCCCAAGAAGGACAGGGATCACTGAAGCTTTCTTT,CASSPRRTGITEAFF
-,TRBJ2-1,TRBV5-1,TRBD2,TGCGCCAGCAGCTTGGTAGCGGGCACTAACTCCTACAATGAGCAGTTCTTC,CASSLVAGTNSYNEQFF
few,TRBJ1-2,TRBV3-1/TRBV3-2,-,TGTGCCAGCAGCCTAGGGGGGGGCGGGGACCCTAACTATGGCTACACCTTC,CASSLGGGGDPNYGYTF
-,TRBJ2-7,TRBV10-3,TRBD2,TGCGCGAGGACTAGCGGGGAACTAGAAGAGCAGTACTTC,CARTSGELEEQYF
once,TRBJ2-2,TRBV7-2,-,TGTGCCAGCAGCTTACACGGGGGGCAAACCGGGGAGCTGTTTTTT,CASSLHGGQTGELFF
-,TRBJ2-3,TRBV10-3,TRBD2,TGTGCCACCACCGGGACTAGCGGGAGGGGATATGGAGATACGCAGTATTTT,CATTGTSGRGYGDTQYF
-,TRBJ1-1,TRBV6-6,TRBD1,TGTGCCAGCAGGCCCCCGGGACAGGGAGGCGCTGAAGCTTTCTTT,CASRPPGQGGAEAFF
-,TRBJ2-7,TRBV27,-,TGTGCCAGCAGTTTCGCGGACTCCTACGAGCAGTACTTC,CASSFADSYEQYF
-,TRBJ2-7,TRBV29-1,TRBD1,TGCAGCGTTGACGGGGGTGGACAGGGTCGGCAGTACTTC,CSVDGGGQGRQYF
-,TRBJ2-7,TRBV7-2,TRBD2,TGTGCCAGCAGCTGGGAGGGACTAGCGGTCTACGAGCAGTACTTC,CASSWEGLAVYEQYF
-,TRBJ1-1,TRBV14,-,TGTGCCAGCAGCCGAGGGGGGAACACTGAAGCTTTCTTT,CASSRGGNTEAFF
-,TRBJ2-7,TRBV5-4,-,TGTGCCAGCAGCCCGCGCCTTACTAGCAGTTCCTACGAGCAGTACTTC,CASSPRLTSSSYEQYF
-,TRBJ2-3,TRBV27,TRBD2,TGTGCCAGCAGTTTACAGCCCATTCCTGGACTAGCGGGAAGGAGGGGGAGTGCAGATACGCAGTATTTT,CASSLQPIPGLAGRRGSADTQYF
-,TRBJ2-6,TRBV28,TRBD1,TGTGCCAGCAGGGCTATGGTTAGGGGGCTGAACTCTGGGGCCAACGTCCTGACTTTC,CASRAMVRGLNSGANVLTF
-,TRBJ1-1,TRBV11-3,-,TGTGCCAGCAGCCGAGTCCTTTGGGGTGGAGGTTACACTGAAGCTTTCTTT,CASSRVLWGGGYTEAFF
-,TRBJ2-2,TRBV12-3/TRBV12-4,-,TGTGCCAGCAGTTTTTTCGCCGGGGAGCTGTTTTTT,CASSFFAGELFF